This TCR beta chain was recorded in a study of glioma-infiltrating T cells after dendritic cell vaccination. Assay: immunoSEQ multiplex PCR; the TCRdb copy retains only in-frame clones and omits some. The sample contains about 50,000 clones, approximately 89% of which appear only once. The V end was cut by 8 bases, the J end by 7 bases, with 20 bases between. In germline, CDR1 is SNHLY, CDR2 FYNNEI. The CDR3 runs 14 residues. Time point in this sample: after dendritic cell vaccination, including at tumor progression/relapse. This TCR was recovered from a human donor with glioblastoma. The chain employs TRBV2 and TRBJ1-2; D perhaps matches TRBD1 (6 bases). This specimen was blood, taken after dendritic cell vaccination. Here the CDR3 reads CASRGLQGNGGYTF. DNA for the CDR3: TGTGCCAGCCGAGGTTTACAGGGTAATGGTGGCTACACCTTC.